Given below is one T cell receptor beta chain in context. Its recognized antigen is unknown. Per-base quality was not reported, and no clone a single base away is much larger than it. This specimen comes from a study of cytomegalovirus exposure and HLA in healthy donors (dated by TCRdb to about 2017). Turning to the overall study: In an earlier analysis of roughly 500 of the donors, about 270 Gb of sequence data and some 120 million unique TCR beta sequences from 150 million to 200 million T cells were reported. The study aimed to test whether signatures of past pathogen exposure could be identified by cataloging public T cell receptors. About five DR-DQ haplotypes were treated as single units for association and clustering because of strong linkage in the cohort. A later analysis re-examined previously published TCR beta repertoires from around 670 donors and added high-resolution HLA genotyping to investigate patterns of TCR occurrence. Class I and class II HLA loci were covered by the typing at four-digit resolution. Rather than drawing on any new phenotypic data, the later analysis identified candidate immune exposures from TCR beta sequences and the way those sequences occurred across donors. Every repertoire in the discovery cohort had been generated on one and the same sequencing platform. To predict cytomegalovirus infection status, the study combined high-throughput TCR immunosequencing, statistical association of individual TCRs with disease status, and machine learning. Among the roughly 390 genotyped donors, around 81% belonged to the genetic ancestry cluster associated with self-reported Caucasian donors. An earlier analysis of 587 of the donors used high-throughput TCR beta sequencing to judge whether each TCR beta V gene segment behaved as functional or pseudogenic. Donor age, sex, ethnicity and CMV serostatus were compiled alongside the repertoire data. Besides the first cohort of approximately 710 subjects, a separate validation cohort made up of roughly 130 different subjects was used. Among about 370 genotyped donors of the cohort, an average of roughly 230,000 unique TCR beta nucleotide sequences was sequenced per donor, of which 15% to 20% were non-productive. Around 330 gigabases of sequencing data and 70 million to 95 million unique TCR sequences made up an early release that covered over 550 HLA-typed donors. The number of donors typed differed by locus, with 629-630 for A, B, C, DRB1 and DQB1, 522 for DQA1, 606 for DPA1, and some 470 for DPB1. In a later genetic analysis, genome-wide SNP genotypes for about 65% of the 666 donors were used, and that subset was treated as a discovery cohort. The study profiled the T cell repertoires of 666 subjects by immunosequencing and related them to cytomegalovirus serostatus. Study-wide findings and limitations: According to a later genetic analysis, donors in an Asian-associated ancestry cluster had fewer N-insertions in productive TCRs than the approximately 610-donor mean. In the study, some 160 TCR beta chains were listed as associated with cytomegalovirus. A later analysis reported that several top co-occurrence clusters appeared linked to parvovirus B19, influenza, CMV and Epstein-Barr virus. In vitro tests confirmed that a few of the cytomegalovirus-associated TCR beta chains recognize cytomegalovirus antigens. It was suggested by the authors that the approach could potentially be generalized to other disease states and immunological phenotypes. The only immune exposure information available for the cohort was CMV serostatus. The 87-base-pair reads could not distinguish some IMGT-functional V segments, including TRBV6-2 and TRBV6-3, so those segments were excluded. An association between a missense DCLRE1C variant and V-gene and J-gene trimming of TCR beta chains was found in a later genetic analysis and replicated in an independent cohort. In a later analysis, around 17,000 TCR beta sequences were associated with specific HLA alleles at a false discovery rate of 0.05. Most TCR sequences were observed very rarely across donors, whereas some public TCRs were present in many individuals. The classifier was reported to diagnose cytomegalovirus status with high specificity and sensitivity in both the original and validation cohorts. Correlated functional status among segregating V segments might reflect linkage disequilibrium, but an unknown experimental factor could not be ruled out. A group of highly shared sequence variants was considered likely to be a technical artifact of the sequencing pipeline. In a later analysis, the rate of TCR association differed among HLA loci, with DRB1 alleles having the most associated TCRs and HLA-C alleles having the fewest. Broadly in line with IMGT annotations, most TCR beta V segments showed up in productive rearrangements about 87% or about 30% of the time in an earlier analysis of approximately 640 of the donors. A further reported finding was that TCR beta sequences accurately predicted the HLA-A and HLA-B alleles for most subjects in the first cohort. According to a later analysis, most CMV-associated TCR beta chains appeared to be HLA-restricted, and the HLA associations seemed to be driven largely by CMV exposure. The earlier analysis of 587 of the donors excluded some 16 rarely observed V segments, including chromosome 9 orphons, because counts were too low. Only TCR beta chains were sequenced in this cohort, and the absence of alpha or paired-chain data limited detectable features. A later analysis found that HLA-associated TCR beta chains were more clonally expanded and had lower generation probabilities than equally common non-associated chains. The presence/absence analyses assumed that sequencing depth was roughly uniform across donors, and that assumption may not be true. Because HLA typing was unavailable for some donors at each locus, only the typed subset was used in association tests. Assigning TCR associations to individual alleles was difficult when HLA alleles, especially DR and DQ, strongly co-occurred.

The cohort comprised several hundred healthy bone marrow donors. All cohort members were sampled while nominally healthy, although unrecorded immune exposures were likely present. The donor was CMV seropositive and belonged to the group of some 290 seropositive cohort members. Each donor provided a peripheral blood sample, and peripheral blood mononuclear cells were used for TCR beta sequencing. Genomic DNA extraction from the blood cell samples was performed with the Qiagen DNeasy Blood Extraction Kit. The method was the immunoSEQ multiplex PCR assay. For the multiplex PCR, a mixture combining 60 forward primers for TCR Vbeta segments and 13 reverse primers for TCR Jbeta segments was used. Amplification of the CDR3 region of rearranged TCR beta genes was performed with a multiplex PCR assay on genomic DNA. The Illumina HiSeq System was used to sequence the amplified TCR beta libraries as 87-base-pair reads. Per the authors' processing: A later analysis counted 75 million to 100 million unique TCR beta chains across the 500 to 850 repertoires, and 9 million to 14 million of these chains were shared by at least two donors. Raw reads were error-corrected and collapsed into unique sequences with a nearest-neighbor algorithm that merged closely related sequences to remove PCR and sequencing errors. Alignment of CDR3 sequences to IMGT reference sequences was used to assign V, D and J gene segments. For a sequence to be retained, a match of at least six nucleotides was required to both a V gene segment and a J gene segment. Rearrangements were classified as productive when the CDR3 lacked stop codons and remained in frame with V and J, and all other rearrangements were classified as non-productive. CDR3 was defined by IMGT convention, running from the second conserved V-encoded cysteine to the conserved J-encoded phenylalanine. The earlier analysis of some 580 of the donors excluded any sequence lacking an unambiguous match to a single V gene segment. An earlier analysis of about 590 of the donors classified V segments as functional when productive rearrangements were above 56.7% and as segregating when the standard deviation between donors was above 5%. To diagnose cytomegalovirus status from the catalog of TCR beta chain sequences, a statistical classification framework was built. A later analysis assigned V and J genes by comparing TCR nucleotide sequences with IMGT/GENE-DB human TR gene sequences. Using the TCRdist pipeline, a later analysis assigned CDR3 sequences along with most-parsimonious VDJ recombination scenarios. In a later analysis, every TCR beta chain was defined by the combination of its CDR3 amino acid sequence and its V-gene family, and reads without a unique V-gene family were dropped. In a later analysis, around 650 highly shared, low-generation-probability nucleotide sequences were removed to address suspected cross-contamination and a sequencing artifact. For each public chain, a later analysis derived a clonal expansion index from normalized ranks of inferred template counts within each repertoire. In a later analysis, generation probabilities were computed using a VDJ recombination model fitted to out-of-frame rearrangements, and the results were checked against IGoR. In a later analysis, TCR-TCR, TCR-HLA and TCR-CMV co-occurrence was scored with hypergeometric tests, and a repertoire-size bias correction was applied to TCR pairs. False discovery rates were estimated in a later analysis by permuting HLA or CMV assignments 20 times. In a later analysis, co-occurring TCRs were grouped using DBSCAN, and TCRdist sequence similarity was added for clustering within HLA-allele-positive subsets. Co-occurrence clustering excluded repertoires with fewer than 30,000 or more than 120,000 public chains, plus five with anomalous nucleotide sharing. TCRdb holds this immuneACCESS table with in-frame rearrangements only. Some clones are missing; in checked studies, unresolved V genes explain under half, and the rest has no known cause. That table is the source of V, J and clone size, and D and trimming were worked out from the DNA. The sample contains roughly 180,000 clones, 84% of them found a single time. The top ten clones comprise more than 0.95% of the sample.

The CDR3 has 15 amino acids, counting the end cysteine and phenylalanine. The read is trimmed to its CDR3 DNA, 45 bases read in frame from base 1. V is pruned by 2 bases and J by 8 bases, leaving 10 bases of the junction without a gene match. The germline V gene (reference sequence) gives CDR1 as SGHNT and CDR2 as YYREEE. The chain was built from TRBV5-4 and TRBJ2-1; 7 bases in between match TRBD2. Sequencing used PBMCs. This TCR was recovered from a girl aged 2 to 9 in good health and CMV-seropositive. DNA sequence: TGTGCCAGCAGCTTAAGGCGGGAGATTAAAGATGAGCAGTTCTTC. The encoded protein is CASSLRREIKDEQFF.